The 32 T cell receptor beta chains reported below all come from one sample, sequenced in a study of shared clonotypes between healthy human individuals. TCRdb's table, derived via immunoSEQ multiplex PCR, lists solely in-frame clones and lacks some. The table shows about 1 million clones, with approximately 76% occurring only once. Specimen: memory CD4+ T cells sorted from blood. Subset specified: CD45RA-negative fraction. The source of these receptors is a man aged 18 to 30 in good health.

This chain uses TRBV5-6 with TRBJ2-7; 8 bases align to TRBD1. The trim removed 0 bases at V and 2 bases at J, leaving 7 bases unmatched. The CDR3 covers 16 residues. CDR1 and CDR2 from the germline V gene are SGHDT and YYEEEE. CDR3 bases: TGTGCCAGCAGCTTGGAGGACAGGGTTAGCCCCTACGAGCAGTACTTC. It encodes CASSLEDRVSPYEQYF.

This clone has a single count. The genes are TRBV7-9 and TRBJ1-4; tentative D call: TRBD1 (5 bases). The CDR3 totals 13 residues. Germline loops: CDR1 SEHNR, CDR2 FQNEAQ (reference sequence). Trimming cost V 3 bases and J 11 bases, with 13 bases left between them. CDR3 residues: CASSLTAGEKLFF. The CDR3, as DNA: TGTGCCAGCAGCTTGACGGCGGGGGAGAAACTGTTTTTT.

The rearrangement joins TRBV7-8 to TRBJ1-5, with D uncertain. The V gene lost 1 base and the J gene lost 0 bases, with 10 bases spanning the gap. Per germline, CDR1 SGHVS and CDR2 FQNEAQ. This CDR3 is built from 16 residues. CDR3 protein: CASSLEQYLSNQPQHF. The CDR3 coding sequence is TGTGCCAGCAGCTTAGAACAGTATCTTAGCAATCAGCCCCAGCATTTT.

The chain uses TRBV29-1 and TRBJ1-5, with TRBD1 matching over 9 bases. The CDR3 is made up of 15 amino acids. J lost 3 bases, V lost 4 bases, and 7 bases had no gene match. Germline V gene lookup returns CDR1 SQVTM and CDR2 ANQGSEA. CDR3 sequence reads: CSVVLQGAINQPQHF. CDR3 DNA: TGCAGCGTTGTTTTACAGGGGGCGATCAATCAGCCCCAGCATTTT.

The chain links TRBV4-2 to TRBJ1-5; 7 positions match TRBD1. V lost 0 bases to trimming and J lost 2 bases; unmatched junction nucleotides: 4. CDR1 and CDR2 from the germline V gene are LGHNA and YNFKEQ. This CDR3 is 16 amino acids long. This CDR3 reads CASSQETGRGNQPQHF. DNA of the CDR3: TGTGCCAGCAGCCAAGAGACAGGGCGAGGCAATCAGCCCCAGCATTTT.

The chain is built from TRBV11-2 and TRBJ2-2; no clear D. The CDR3 is made up of 14 amino acids. Germline V gene lookup returns CDR1 SGHAT and CDR2 FQNNGV. The V and J ends lost 1 base and 3 bases respectively, with 6 bases between them. Here the CDR3 DNA reads TGTGCCAGCAGCTTAGTCGAGTACACCGGGGAGCTGTTTTTT. It yields the protein CASSLVEYTGELFF.

This clone was picked up a small number of times. This CDR3 is CASSLSVAGGYNEQFF. The DNA for the CDR3 is TGCGCCAGCAGCTTGTCTGTAGCGGGAGGGTACAATGAGCAGTTCTTC. This chain joins TRBV5-1 and TRBJ2-1; 11 positions agree with TRBD2. Germline V lookup: CDR1 SGHRS, CDR2 YFSETQ. The CDR3 has 16 amino acids. V shed 1 base and J 4 bases; nucleotides not matched to a gene: 4.

CDR3 amino acids: CASRQGSGPSRGTGELFF. CDR3 coding DNA: TGCGCCAGCAGGCAGGGTTCGGGCCCCTCTCGAGGCACCGGGGAGCTGTTTTTT. The gene calls are TRBV10-2 and TRBJ2-2; a possible D gene is TRBD1 (5 bases). Trimming stripped 6 bases from V and 4 bases from J, with 24 bases between. The CDR3 is 18 amino acids. Germline V gene lookup returns CDR1 WSHSY and CDR2 SAAADI.

The CDR3 region is CASRIPLGEQYF. The CDR3 nucleotides are TGTGCCAGCAGGATACCTCTCGGCGAGCAGTACTTC. The rearrangement joins TRBV6-6 to TRBJ2-7; no clear D gene. V gave up 6 bases and J gave up 6 bases, with 12 bases separating them. Germline-derived CDR1 and CDR2 are MNHNY and SVGAGI (reference sequence). CDR3 length equals 12 residues.

This sequence joins TRBV6-4 and TRBJ2-1, with 7 bases lining up with TRBD2. The V gene end was trimmed by 3 bases and the J gene end by 9 bases; junction bases not matched to a gene: 11. The CDR3 sequence is 15 residues long. CDR1 MRHNA and CDR2 SNTAGT come from the germline V gene. The CDR3 DNA is TGTGCCAGCAGTGATTCAAGCGCGGGAGCGGGTGAGCAGTTCTTC. Residues: CASSDSSAGAGEQFF.

This chain uses TRBV28 with TRBJ2-1; D is perhaps TRBD2 (5 bases). Deletions cut 5 bases from V and 0 bases from J, with 11 bases between. Germline CDR1 is MDHEN and CDR2 is SYDVKM. This CDR3 has 15 residues. This CDR3 reads CASSERISSYNEQFF. The CDR3 nucleotides are TGTGCCAGCAGTGAGCGGATTAGCTCCTACAATGAGCAGTTCTTC.

The chain recombines TRBV10-2 with TRBJ2-3; 11 bases agree with TRBD2. V lost 7 bases to trimming and J lost 4 bases; unmatched junction nucleotides: 22. Germline CDR1 WSHSY, CDR2 SAAADI. The CDR3 runs 20 residues. The DNA for the CDR3 is TGCGCCAGCATGAGGCCTCACGGGACTAGCGGCACTAAGGGACCAGATACGCAGTATTTT. This sequence encodes CASMRPHGTSGTKGPDTQYF.

This rearrangement joins TRBV28 to TRBJ1-4, with 8 bases that match TRBD1. The CDR3 totals 18 residues. Trimming cost V 5 bases and J 6 bases; bases outside gene matches: 17. The V gene's germline CDR1 is MDHEN and CDR2 SYDVKM. CDR3 loop: CASSPYELTGAHDEKLFF. The DNA of the CDR3 is TGTGCCAGCAGTCCGTATGAATTGACAGGGGCCCATGATGAAAAACTGTTTTTT.

The chain uses TRBV25-1 and TRBJ2-3; tentative D call: TRBD2 (6 bases). CDR1 and CDR2 (germline): MGHDK, SYGVNS. With 6 bases removed from V and 6 bases from J, the gap between germline ends came to 16 bases. This CDR3 is 14 amino acids long. CDR3 bases: TGTGCCAGCAGGGAGGGATGGGTTGGTGATACGCAGTATTTT. Its protein product is CASREGWVGDTQYF. The full variable domain, in which reference TRBV25-1 and TRBJ2-3 provide the parts outside the CDR3, is EADIYQTPRYLVIGTGKKITLECSQTMGHDKMYWYQQDPGMELHLIHYSYGVNSTEKGDLSSESTVSRIRTEHFPLTLESARPSHTSQYLCASREGWVGDTQYFGPGTRLTVL.

The V gene is TRBV30, the J gene TRBJ2-5, with 9 bases lining up with TRBD2. The length of the CDR3 is 17 residues. CDR1 is GTSNPN and CDR2 is SVGIG in the germline V gene (reference sequence). V trimming: 0 bases; J trimming: 1 base; junction bases outside the gene matches: 9. In nucleotides, the CDR3 is TGTGCCTGGAGTGTACACTCTCCGGGACTAGCCCAAGAGACCCAGTACTTC. Protein: CAWSVHSPGLAQETQYF.

CDR3 in amino acids: CASRSQGAGGYTF. DNA for the CDR3: TGTGCCAGCCGCAGTCAGGGGGCTGGTGGCTACACCTTC. The chain carries TRBV27 and TRBJ1-2; 8 nucleotides match TRBD1. V was clipped by 8 bases and J by 7 bases; unmatched bases: 9. Germline CDR1 MNHEY, CDR2 SMNVEV (reference sequence). CDR3 length equals 13 residues.

The chain combines TRBV28 with TRBJ2-5; D perhaps matches TRBD1 (6 bases). The CDR3 spans 13 residues. Looked up from germline, CDR1 is MDHEN and CDR2 is SYDVKM. V was trimmed by 4 bases and J by 7 bases, leaving 13 bases between them. CDR3 sequence (DNA): TGTGCCAGCAGTTCGTACAGGGAAGGGACCCAGTACTTC. Its protein product is CASSSYREGTQYF.

The V gene is TRBV28, the J gene TRBJ2-7; the D gene is possibly TRBD1 (5 bases). CDR1 and CDR2 (germline): MDHEN, SYDVKM. V lost 6 bases and J lost 10, with 25 bases in between. The CDR3 sequence is 15 residues long. The CDR3 nucleotides read TGTGCCAGCAGCCCGCCCCAGGTTCGGCAGGGCCTCCAGTACTTC. It translates to CASSPPQVRQGLQYF.

The J gene is TRBJ2-7, the V gene TRBV5-1; TRBD1 aligns across 8 bases. The V segment lost 0 bases and the J segment 7 bases; nucleotides outside the gene matches: 12. Germline V gives CDR1 SGHRS, CDR2 YFSETQ. This CDR3 is 16 amino acids long. The CDR3 DNA is TGCGCCAGCAGCTTGGCCGGGGACAGGAGGGCTGGGGAGCAGTACTTC. Encoded protein: CASSLAGDRRAGEQYF.

V is TRBV7-9 and J is TRBJ2-1; 11 bases are a match to TRBD2. This CDR3 comprises 16 residues. From germline, CDR1 is SEHNR and CDR2 FQNEAQ (reference sequence). The trim removed 2 bases at V and 7 bases at J, leaving 7 bases unmatched. The CDR3 reads CASSLTEPSGRNEQFF. The DNA for the CDR3 is TGTGCCAGCAGCTTAACCGAGCCTAGCGGGAGGAATGAGCAGTTCTTC.

This clone was picked up one time. The gene calls are TRBV5-1 and TRBJ2-3; 11 nucleotides line up with TRBD2. The V and J ends lost 4 bases and 6 bases, in that order; junction bases with no gene match: 10. This CDR3 spans 16 amino acids. The germline V gene encodes CDR1 SGHRS and CDR2 YFSETQ. CDR3 nucleotides: TGCGCCAGCAGCAGGATACTAGCGGGAGTAGCGGATACGCAGTATTTT. Its protein is CASSRILAGVADTQYF.

The chain employs TRBV19 and TRBJ1-6; TRBD1 might be the D (5 bases). The CDR3 has 14 residues. The V and J ends lost 9 bases and 4 bases respectively, with 13 bases between them. Per the germline V gene, CDR1 is LNHDA and CDR2 is SQIVND (reference sequence). The CDR3 DNA follows: TGTGCCAGCCGAGAGGAGGGGTATAATTCACCCCTCCACTTT. Translated, it gives CASREEGYNSPLHF.

This chain joins TRBV19 and TRBJ2-1, with 8 bases fitting TRBD2. CDR3 length: 16 residues. V lost 5 bases and J lost 10; bases outside the gene matches: 16. Germline CDR1 reads LNHDA; CDR2 reads SQIVND (reference sequence). In nucleotides, the CDR3 is TGTGCCAGTAGTCCGCCCCGAGCGGGGGTCCCTCGGGAGCAGTTCTTC. This encodes CASSPPRAGVPREQFF.

The chain carries TRBV28 and TRBJ1-6; D is possibly TRBD1 (6 bases). CDR3 length: 15 amino acids. The germline V gene encodes CDR1 MDHEN and CDR2 SYDVKM. V was shortened by 5 bases and J by 11 bases, with 19 bases between the two germline ends. For the CDR3, the DNA is TGTGCCAGCAGTCTCCCCGTACAGGGTAGGGCACCCCTCCACTTT. Amino acids: CASSLPVQGRAPLHF.

V and J are TRBV11-2 and TRBJ2-2; D might be TRBD1 (6 bases). Germline loops: CDR1 SGHAT, CDR2 FQNNGV. V was clipped by 0 bases and J by 1 base, with 6 bases between them. This CDR3 has 15 amino acids. The CDR3 sequence is CASSLEGQNTGELFF. The CDR3 nucleotides are TGTGCCAGCAGCTTAGAGGGACAGAACACCGGGGAGCTGTTTTTT.

The rearrangement joins TRBV12-5 to TRBJ2-7, with no clear D. Germline V gene sequence: CDR1 LGHNT, CDR2 FRNRAP. V lost 6 bases and J lost 6, with 12 bases in between. This CDR3 is built from 12 residues. The CDR3 is CASGSRVGEQYF. The CDR3 DNA reads as TGTGCTAGTGGCTCCCGGGTCGGCGAGCAGTACTTC. Full variable domain (outside the CDR3, taken from reference TRBV12-5 and TRBJ2-7): DARVTQTPRHKVTEMGQEVTMRCQPILGHNTVFWYRQTMMQGLELLAYFRNRAPLDDSGMPKDRFSAEMPDATLATLKIQPSEPRDSAVYFCASGSRVGEQYFGPGTRLTVT.

V gene TRBV7-3 combines with J gene TRBJ1-2; D is unresolved. V was pared by 2 bases and J by 2 bases, with 9 bases between. Germline V CDR1 and CDR2: SGHTA, FQGTGA. The length of the CDR3 is 14 residues. CDR3 amino acids: CASSLDGRNYGYTF. The DNA of the CDR3 is TGTGCCAGCAGCTTAGATGGCAGAAACTATGGCTACACCTTC.

This chain links TRBV6-5 with TRBJ2-7; D uncertain. V lost 6 bases and J lost 0, with 12 bases in between. This CDR3 region has 14 residues. From germline, CDR1 is MNHEY and CDR2 SVGAGI. CDR3 coding DNA: TGTGCCAGCAGAGACGGGCCTAGCTCCTACGAGCAGTACTTC. Translated: CASRDGPSSYEQYF.

This clone was detected a few times. J is TRBJ1-1 and V is TRBV5-1, with 8 nucleotides matching TRBD1. With V trimmed by 0 bases and J by 0 bases, 4 bases remained unmatched. Germline CDR1 and CDR2: SGHRS and YFSETQ. The CDR3 is 16 amino acids. The CDR3 reads CASSLDGTGLNTEAFF. In nucleotides, the CDR3 is TGCGCCAGCAGCTTGGACGGGACAGGTCTGAACACTGAAGCTTTCTTT.

The chain couples TRBV7-9 to TRBJ2-1; 10 nucleotides match TRBD2. The junction had 7 bases not matched to a gene; V was cut back by 2 bases and J by 3 bases. Germline CDR1 and CDR2: SEHNR and FQNEAQ (reference sequence). The length of the CDR3 is 17 residues. In nucleotides, the CDR3 is TGTGCCAGCAGCTTAAAGCGGGAGGGCCCCATCTACAATGAGCAGTTCTTC. This codes for CASSLKREGPIYNEQFF.

This clone was seen a handful of times. CDR3 loop: CASGTFTDTQYF. The CDR3 coding sequence is TGCGCCAGCGGGACCTTCACAGATACGCAGTATTTT. The V and J genes are TRBV10-2 and TRBJ2-3, with D perhaps TRBD1 or TRBD2 (5 bases each). V gave up 8 bases and J gave up 2 bases, with 8 bases separating them. The germline V gene encodes CDR1 WSHSY and CDR2 SAAADI. This CDR3 is 12 amino acids long.

The V and J genes are TRBV5-1 and TRBJ1-2; D gene unclear. This CDR3 is built from 13 residues. From germline, CDR1 is SGHRS and CDR2 YFSETQ. V was shortened by 5 bases and J by 8 bases, with 16 bases between the two germline ends. This CDR3 is CASRLDGSGGYTF. The CDR3 nucleotides read TGCGCCAGCAGATTAGATGGTTCCGGAGGCTACACCTTC.